The 22 T cell receptor beta chains below were found in one sample sequenced in a study of CD8+CD57+ T cells in acquired aplastic anemia. Genomic DNA, the template, was used for profiling of the TCR beta VDJ and CDR3. TCRdb fed the reads into MiXCR, producing one record per CDR3 protein. The sample yields fewer than 200,000 distinct CDR3 sequences, 60% to 70% seen once. Sequencing was performed on sorted CD4+, CD8+, or CD8+CD57+ T cells (not recorded which) from PBMCs. Source of these receptors: a human donor in good health.

This clonotype occurred a few times. The chain uses TRBV15 and TRBJ1-6, with D tentatively TRBD1 (5 bases). V was clipped by 7 bases and J by 7 bases, with 20 bases between them. Germline CDR1 LNHNV, CDR2 YYDKDF (reference sequence). The CDR3 covers 16 residues. CDR3 protein: CATIPLGNRGNSPLHF. In DNA, the CDR3 is TGTGCCACCATTCCCTTGGGAAACCGGGGGAATTCACCCCTCCACTTT.

This CDR3 reads CSVGTGGLRYF. CDR3 DNA: TGCAGCGTGGGGACGGGGGGATTGCGGTACTTC. This sequence joins TRBV29-1 and TRBJ2-7, with 7 bases identical to TRBD2. Germline trimming cut 6 bases from V and 12 bases from J; bases unmatched to any gene: 11. Germline assignment: CDR1 SQVTM and CDR2 ANQGSEA. This CDR3 has 11 residues.

This rearrangement joins TRBV12-3 or TRBV12-4 to TRBJ1-1, with 7 nucleotides matching TRBD1. V dropped 5 bases and J dropped 0; count of bases not matched to a gene: 6. The CDR3 loop spans 15 amino acids. The CDR3 is CASSPTGYMNTEAFF. The CDR3 DNA reads TGTGCCAGCAGTCCGACAGGGTACATGAACACTGAAGCTTTCTTT.

This clonotype was detected only a few times. The chain carries TRBV20-1 and TRBJ2-5; 15 positions agree with TRBD2. Per germline, CDR1 DFQATT and CDR2 SNEGSKA (reference sequence). The CDR3 is 15 amino acids. The junction had 5 bases not matched to a gene; V was cut back by 1 base and J by 8 bases. The CDR3 DNA follows: TGCAGTGCTAGAGGAGGACTAGCGGGGGGGCGAACCCAGTACTTC. Translating it yields CSARGGLAGGRTQYF.

The J gene is TRBJ1-3, the V gene TRBV7-9, with no clear D. Trimming removed 8 bases from V and 8 bases from J, with 13 bases in between. Germline values: CDR1 SEHNR, CDR2 FQNEAQ (reference sequence). CDR3 length: 12 amino acids. This chain's CDR3 is CASDEGSDTIYF. The CDR3 DNA sequence: TGTGCCAGCGACGAGGGTTCAGACACCATATATTTT.

This chain joins TRBV20-1 and TRBJ2-7; TRBD2 might be the D (5 bases). Germline-derived CDR1 and CDR2 are DFQATT and SNEGSKA (reference sequence). CDR3 length equals 12 residues. The V gene lost 6 bases and the J gene lost 2 bases, with 11 bases spanning the gap. Here the CDR3 reads CSAGLATYEQYF. CDR3 DNA: TGCAGTGCCGGACTGGCCACCTACGAGCAGTACTTC.

The chain employs TRBV20-1 and TRBJ1-5; 10 bases agree with TRBD1. The ends lost 7 bases at V and 6 bases at J; junction bases unmatched: 3. Germline lookup yields CDR1 DFQATT and CDR2 SNEGSKA (reference sequence). The CDR3 consists of 12 residues. This CDR3 reads CSGTGGAQPQHF. The DNA of the CDR3 is TGCAGTGGGACAGGGGGAGCTCAGCCCCAGCATTTT.

In this sample, this clonotype turned up many times. The gene calls are TRBV7-9 and TRBJ2-1, with D possibly being TRBD2 (7 bases). The CDR3 totals 22 residues. From germline, CDR1 is SEHNR and CDR2 FQNEAQ (reference sequence). V dropped 2 bases and J dropped 0 bases, with 29 bases sitting between them. For the CDR3, the DNA is TGTGCCAGCAGCTTATCCGGGGGGCAGGGCTTTGTTAGAAAGAGCTCCTACAATGAGCAGTTCTTC. This gives the protein CASSLSGGQGFVRKSSYNEQFF. Combining the CDR3 with reference TRBV7-9 and TRBJ2-1 gives the whole variable domain DTGVSQNPRHKITKRGQNVTFRCDPISEHNRLYWYRQTLGQGPEFLTYFQNEAQLEKSRLLSDRFSAERPKGSFSTLEIQRTEQGDSAMYLCASSLSGGQGFVRKSSYNEQFFGPGTRLTVL.

This chain connects TRBV10-3 to TRBJ1-2, with D perhaps matching TRBD1 (5 bases). This CDR3 has 16 amino acids. The V end lost 4 bases, the J end lost 3 bases, and 18 bases lay between the germline ends. Germline CDR1 ENHRY, CDR2 SYGVKD. The CDR3: CAISGRIGAGDYGYTF. As DNA, the CDR3 is TGTGCCATCAGTGGCCGAATAGGGGCGGGGGACTATGGCTACACCTTC.

The chain joins TRBV20-1 to TRBJ1-5, with D possibly TRBD1 on 5 matching bases. Germline assignment: CDR1 DFQATT and CDR2 SNEGSKA (reference sequence). With 6 bases removed from V and 7 bases from J, the gap between germline ends came to 13 bases. The CDR3 consists of 12 residues. The CDR3 region is CSASGTSQPQHF. As DNA, the CDR3 is TGCAGTGCCAGCGGGACTTCCCAGCCCCAGCATTTT.

Concerning this clonotype itself: The conserved phenylalanine or tryptophan is not found at the CDR3 terminus, so this likely reflects a read error. The chain carries TRBV7-9 and TRBJ2-5, with 9 bases that match TRBD2. The CDR3 has 19 residues. Trimming took 0 bases from V and 5 from J; bases not matched to a gene: 16. Germline V gives CDR1 SEHNR, CDR2 FQNEAQ (reference sequence). The CDR3 DNA follows: TGTGCCAGCAGCTTAGCCAGGGGCGGGGGGGCCGGCTTCAGCGAGACCCAGTACTGC. Amino acid sequence: CASSLARGGGAGFSETQYC.

The chain uses TRBV7-8 and TRBJ1-1; 8 positions match TRBD1. Trimming removed 0 bases from V and 6 bases from J; junction bases left unmatched: 3. CDR1 and CDR2 from the germline V gene are SGHVS and FQNEAQ. This CDR3 contains 14 residues. This chain's CDR3 is CASSLADRVSEAFF. The CDR3 DNA reads TGTGCCAGCAGCTTAGCGGACAGGGTATCTGAAGCTTTCTTT.

The CDR3 DNA sequence: TGTGCCAGCAGCGGATCGAACACTGAGCAGTACTTC. This sequence encodes CASSGSNTEQYF. The chain combines TRBV9 with TRBJ2-7; D call uncertain. Germline CDR1 reads SGDLS; CDR2 reads YYNGEE. The CDR3 sequence is 12 residues long. V was trimmed by 3 bases and J by 7 bases, leaving 11 bases between them. Using reference TRBV9 and TRBJ2-7 for the parts outside the CDR3, the full variable domain is DSGVTQTPKHLITATGQRVTLRCSPRSGDLSVYWYQQSLDQGLQFLIQYYNGEERAKGNILERFSAQQFPDLHSELNLSSLELGDSALYFCASSGSNTEQYFGPGTRLTVT.

This clonotype showed up many times. CDR3 sequence (DNA): TGTGCCAGCAGCTTAAGTGCAGGGGCCCACGAGCAGTACTTC. It translates to CASSLSAGAHEQYF. The chain carries TRBV11-2 and TRBJ2-7; tentatively, D is TRBD1 (6 bases). The CDR3 spans 14 residues. V was trimmed by 2 bases and J by 5 bases, leaving 13 bases between them. The germline V gene encodes CDR1 SGHAT and CDR2 FQNNGV.

This clonotype was counted a few times. The chain uses TRBV9 and TRBJ2-1; D unclear. The V and J ends lost 0 bases and 2 bases respectively, with 9 bases between them. CDR1 is SGDLS, CDR2 YYNGEE, per germline. The CDR3 has 15 residues. In DNA, the CDR3 is TGTGCCAGCAGCGTAGCCAGCGCTACCTACAATGAGCAGTTCTTC. Amino acid sequence: CASSVASATYNEQFF.

As regards this clonotype: A much larger clone sits a single nucleotide away, making a read error possible. This rearrangement joins TRBV20-1 to TRBJ2-3; D not resolved. This CDR3 has 15 residues. Trimming took 0 bases from V and 3 from J, leaving 13 bases between them. Germline CDR1 is DFQATT and CDR2 is SNEGSKA (reference sequence). This CDR3 is CSARDIGPATDTQYF. The CDR3 coding sequence is TGCAGTGCTAGAGATATCGGGCCGGCAACAGATACGCAGTATTTT.

The chain is built from TRBV7-9 and TRBJ1-6, with D possibly being TRBD1 (6 bases). V shed 5 bases and J shed 7 bases, with 12 bases lying between them. The CDR3 is 14 residues long. Germline CDR1 SEHNR, CDR2 FQNEAQ (reference sequence). The CDR3 DNA is TGTGCCAGCAGCCTGGACAGTGAGAATTCACCCCTCCACTTT. Translating gives CASSLDSENSPLHF. The variable domain in full, with the rest retrieved from reference TRBV7-9 and TRBJ1-6, is DTGVSQNPRHKITKRGQNVTFRCDPISEHNRLYWYRQTLGQGPEFLTYFQNEAQLEKSRLLSDRFSAERPKGSFSTLEIQRTEQGDSAMYLCASSLDSENSPLHFGNGTRLTVT.

V gene TRBV6-5 combines with J gene TRBJ2-2; 11 bases align to TRBD2. V trimming: 4 bases; J trimming: 3 bases; junction bases outside the gene matches: 4. The germline gives CDR1 MNHEY, CDR2 SVGAGI. This CDR3 has 16 amino acids. The CDR3 DNA reads TGTGCCAGCAGTTTCCATAGCGGGAGGGACACCGGGGAGCTGTTTTTT. Protein sequence: CASSFHSGRDTGELFF.

This clonotype was recorded a few times. The rearrangement links TRBV20-1 to TRBJ2-7; D gene unclear. The CDR3 has 12 amino acids. Germline CDR1 is DFQATT and CDR2 is SNEGSKA (reference sequence). The germline V and J ends were trimmed by 0 bases and 0 bases, with 3 bases remaining between them. This CDR3 reads CSARDSSYEQYF. The CDR3 nucleotides read TGCAGTGCTAGAGACAGCTCCTACGAGCAGTACTTC.

In DNA form, the CDR3 reads TGTGCCAGCAGTGAAAGGCGGACTAGCAGCTTCGGGCAGTACTTC. As protein: CASSERRTSSFGQYF. This sequence joins TRBV2 and TRBJ2-7; 8 bases are a match to TRBD2. The CDR3 totals 15 residues. The germline gives CDR1 SNHLY, CDR2 FYNNEI. After removal of 2 bases from V and 9 bases from J, the junction contained 12 bases not matched to a gene.

A word on this clonotype: No conserved phenylalanine or tryptophan ends this CDR3, so it is likely a read error. This rearrangement joins TRBV2 to TRBJ1-1; D is ambiguous. In germline, CDR1 is SNHLY, CDR2 FYNNEI. CDR3 length: 16 amino acids. Trimming pared 1 base from V and 2 bases from J, leaving 14 bases between. Here the CDR3 DNA reads TGTGCCAGCAGTGAAGTCTTTGGACTGACTAACACTGAAGCTTTCCTT. This encodes CASSEVFGLTNTEAFL.

Details on this clonotype: This may come from a read error, since a much larger clone is one base off. The V call is TRBV4-3, the J call TRBJ1-1; D perhaps matches TRBD1 (6 bases). The germline V gene has CDR1 LGHNA and CDR2 YSLEER. Trimming pared 4 bases from V and 0 bases from J, leaving 21 bases between. This CDR3 is built from 18 residues. The DNA for the CDR3 is TGCGCCAGCAGCCCTAAAGTTGCCCCACAGGGAATGAACACTGAAGCTTTCTTT. It yields the protein CASSPKVAPQGMNTEAFF.